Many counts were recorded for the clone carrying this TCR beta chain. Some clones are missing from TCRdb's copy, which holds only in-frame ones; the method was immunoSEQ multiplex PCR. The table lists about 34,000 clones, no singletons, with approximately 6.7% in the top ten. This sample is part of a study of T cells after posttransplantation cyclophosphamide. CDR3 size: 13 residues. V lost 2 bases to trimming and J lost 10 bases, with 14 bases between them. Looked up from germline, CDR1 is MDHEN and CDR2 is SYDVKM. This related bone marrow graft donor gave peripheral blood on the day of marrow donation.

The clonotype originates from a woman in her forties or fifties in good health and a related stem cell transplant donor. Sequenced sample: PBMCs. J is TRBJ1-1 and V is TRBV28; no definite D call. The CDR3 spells CASSLEGATGAFF. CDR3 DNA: TGTGCCAGCAGTTTAGAAGGCGCCACGGGAGCTTTCTTT.